This T cell receptor beta chain originates from a study of chemoradiotherapy in HPV16-positive cancers. Study background: Functional T-cell assays on a couple of HPV16-positive patients' cells defined candidate HPV-specific clones and common TCR motifs.

Repertoires were sampled repeatedly during chemoradiotherapy. The assay was immunoSEQ multiplex PCR, and TCRdb's table has in-frame clones only and misses some. The sample includes roughly 1,200 clones, 80% to 85% of them seen just once. Study conclusions and caveats: Better recurrence-free survival went with HPV-responsive T-cell expansion in HPV16-positive patients. The functional HPV-specific definition rests on just a couple of HPV16-positive patients.

Germline V gene sequence: CDR1 SGHVS, CDR2 FQNEAQ. The V end lost 5 bases, the J end lost 8 bases, and 22 bases lay between the germline ends. The CDR3 has 16 residues. This clone was seen just once. The antigen is unknown. The TCR was taken from a human donor with HPV-associated anogenital cancer. The chain uses TRBV7-8 and TRBJ2-1, with D possibly called TRBD1 or TRBD2 (6 bases each). The sample here was tumor tissue, taken from a patient who underwent chemoradiotherapy. The CDR3 region has the DNA TGTGCCAGCAGCAGGGACCGGAGGGGGGTCCTTTATGAGCAGTTCTTC. Translating gives CASSRDRRGVLYEQFF.